A selection of T cell receptor beta chains follows, all from one sample in a study of blood T cell repertoires in COVID-19. Profiling relied on immunoSEQ multiplex PCR, and the TCRdb table lists in-frame clones only, not all of them. The sample holds some 200,000 clones, 80% to 90% seen once. The source material was PBMCs or T cells enriched from blood (not recorded which). These receptors were obtained from a woman between 40 and 55 years old with acute COVID-19. Each CDR3 is given with its conserved first and last residue.

V,CDR3
TRBV2,CASTGLAGAGELFF
TRBV2,CASMTRVGSPLHF
TRBV6-2/TRBV6-3,CASSYFPDLVPHQPQHF
TRBV10-3,CAIIHTGNQPQHF
TRBV4-3,CASRPSSGGQGTGELFF
TRBV2,CASMEGGTYEQYF
TRBV7-2,CASQLGGKGDTQYF
TRBV2,CASSDPSGGRGDTQYF
TRBV7-2,CASSYQDLRGYTF
TRBV2,CASSGGTGTSGNTIYF
TRBV5-1,CASSLFNRDTEAFF
TRBV11-2,CASSLVQGVGSYEQYF
TRBV5-1,CASSLLSSYEQYF
TRBV6-5,CASSYYDRDNEQFF
TRBV12-5,CASGSSRDRLNQPQHF
TRBV3-1/TRBV3-2,CASSQGPGEAFF
TRBV7-2,CASSLVHGYSNQPQHF
TRBV7-2,CASSFTGNNHEKLFF
TRBV19,CASRDSNTEAFF
TRBV3-1/TRBV3-2,CASSPFGQANTGELFF
TRBV5-1,CASSLALLSTTNEKLFF
TRBV19,CASSPRRTEAFF
TRBV5-6,CASSPGPGSTYEQYF
TRBV15,CATSRDWGSGGADGNQPQHF
TRBV3-1/TRBV3-2,CASSPYGTGRINYGYTF
TRBV14,CASSQAREDGYTF
TRBV10-1,CASSESGGNTIYF
TRBV4-1,CASSYGLNLGKQYF
TRBV21-1,CASSMAGQRNHNSPLHF
TRBV5-1,CASSLDRQGTGELFF
TRBV6-6,CASSYSNFRYEAFF
TRBV3-1/TRBV3-2,CASSPSPGNTIYF
TRBV13,CASSLAPAGQQFF
TRBV5-1,CASSSRQGSKTEAFF
TRBV18,CASSPPTRSTEAFF
TRBV9,CASSGGGAQETQYF
TRBV5-6,CASSLETGNTGELFF
TRBV6-2/TRBV6-3,CASSSLGSHYEQYF
TRBV10-2,CASSSQGSQPQHF
TRBV9,CASSGGGQRSYNEQFF
TRBV6-5,CASSYLQPCTDTQYF
TRBV7-2,CASSADRGVETQYF
TRBV6-5,CATWGPTDTQYF
TRBV5-1,CASSLHQANTEAFF
TRBV23-1,CASSFPGQEINQPQHF
TRBV27,CASSPGQLRVKLFF
TRBV4-1,CASSQLRLAGEGSEQFF
TRBV11-2,CASSTRWANSPLHF
TRBV11-3,CASSAQGADTQYF
TRBV29-1,CSGGDRRGRETQYF
TRBV3-1/TRBV3-2,CASSPAGAFVNEQFF
TRBV15,CATSRDALYGYTF
TRBV9,CASSEGQHTEAFF
TRBV11-2,CAIGNGNYGYTF
TRBV6-5,CASSRSNYGYTF
TRBV11-2,CASSLRPGQGSTIYF
TRBV14,CASSQAGTSFAGELFF
TRBV29-1,CSVATGHNSPLHF
TRBV2,CASSERTSGADTQYF
TRBV2,CASSDRANEKLFF